This T cell receptor beta chain was sequenced for a study of blood T cell repertoires in COVID-19. Study details: Nucleic acid was either cDNA or gDNA, and it came from T cells, B-cell-depleted T cells, or PBMCs.

Original processing notes: For nucleated cells, counts were estimated from reference gene primer amplification. Clones were read by immunoSEQ multiplex PCR, and TCRdb kept only the in-frame ones, dropping some. D and trimming were read from the DNA, whereas the V and J calls and clone size are those reported in that table. The sample contains fewer than 65,000 clones, approximately 87% of which appear only once. V gave up 11 bases and J gave up 6 bases, with 7 bases separating them. Germline values: CDR1 MGHDK, CDR2 SYGVNS. CDR3 length: 9 residues. This receptor was taken from a human donor in a cohort sampled during active COVID-19. The sequencing sample was made of peripheral blood. V usage is TRBV25-1 and J usage is TRBJ1-2; D gene ambiguous. CDR3 loop: CAAGDGYTF. CDR3 sequence (DNA): TGTGCCGCCGGGGATGGCTACACCTTC.